The T cell receptor (beta chain) described here comes from a study of blood T cell repertoires in COVID-19. CDR1 is GTSNPN, CDR2 SVGIG, per germline (reference sequence). The V end was cut by 7 bases, the J end by 6 bases, with 18 bases between. This CDR3 has 13 residues. The table came from immunoSEQ multiplex PCR; TCRdb's copy has only in-frame clones and leaves some out. The sample has 430,000 or so clones, 70% to 90% seen once. The receptor was isolated from a woman between 35 and 50 years old who had recovered from COVID-19. Sequencing used PBMCs or T cells enriched from blood (not recorded which). The chain carries TRBV30 and TRBJ1-2; tentative D call: TRBD1 (5 bases). The chain's CDR3 is CASGGGRPHGYTF. CDR3 nucleotide sequence: TGTGCCTCCGGGGGGGGGAGACCCCATGGCTACACCTTC.